This note documents a single TCR beta chain sequence. Here immunoSEQ multiplex PCR was the method, and the copy in TCRdb shows in-frame clones only, minus some. Of fewer than 4,500 clones listed, more than 65% were seen once; the top ten hold roughly 50%. The CDR3 is made up of 15 amino acids. The V gene's germline CDR1 is SGHTA and CDR2 FQGNSA. V was shortened by 7 bases and J by 4 bases, with 20 bases between the two germline ends. This entry is derived from a study of tumor T cells in aggressive B-cell lymphoma. The sequence came from an adult with diffuse large B cell lymphoma. Sequencing input: tumor tissue. This chain joins TRBV7-2 and TRBJ2-7; D possibly corresponds to TRBD1 (6 bases). CDR3 sequence (DNA): TGTGCCAGCACCCATCAAGGGGGTGCGGCTTACGAGCAGTACTTC. This gives the protein CASTHQGGAAYEQYF.